This T cell receptor (beta chain) was captured by sequencing in a study of regulatory T cells in long-lasting Graves disease. Building the TCR beta libraries relied on iRepertoire HTBI primers, and CDR3 regions underwent Arm-PCR. A single record per CDR3 protein comes from TCRdb applying MiXCR to the multiplex PCR reads. The sample holds about 430,000 distinct CDR3 sequences, around a fifth seen once. This CDR3 region has 14 residues. V shed 1 base, J shed 7 bases, and the junction held 3 bases outside the gene matches. Germline CDR1 and CDR2: LGHDT and YNNKEL (reference sequence). Points from the study as a whole: New patients shared fewer public clonotypes (more than 850) than persistent patients did (around 2,700). Relative to newly diagnosed Graves' patients, persistent ones had lower TCR diversity.

This clonotype was found many times. Antigen unknown. Time point meaning: persistent/refractory GD, antithyroid drugs over 5 years with positive TRAb. The TCR library used RNA extracted from PBMCs. EDTA tubes received about 10 milliliters of collected peripheral blood. This sequence joins TRBV3-1 and TRBJ2-2; 7 bases line up with TRBD2. This TCR derives from a female donor with Graves disease. The sample in question was peripheral blood mononuclear cells (PBMCs), obtained when the disease was refractory, from a patient treated with antithyroid drugs. The CDR3 protein is CASSQAGEGGELFF. In DNA form, the CDR3 reads TGTGCCAGCAGCCAAGCCGGGGAGGGCGGGGAGCTGTTTTTT.